This T cell receptor (beta chain) was observed in a study of T-cell reconstitution after alpha-beta-depleted transplantation in children. The CDR3 has 14 residues. The germline V gene encodes CDR1 DFQATT and CDR2 SNEGSKA (reference sequence). General study points: Some patients owed their high day-60 TCRbeta diversity to surviving recipient T cells and thymic progenitors. The authors attributed T-cell counts and diversity one year after transplant mostly to newly produced T cells. About two months after transplant, alpha-beta T cells reportedly came from several hundred expanded graft clones.

The TCRbeta library was prepared with unique molecular identifiers. Via MiXCR, TCRdb re-called the PCR reads, giving one row per CDR3 protein. This sample has about 600,000 distinct CDR3 sequences, with over 10% found just once. For this clonotype: As yet, its antigen is unknown. Compared with germline, one end of the junction differs, possibly owing to a read error.

This TCR was sampled from a male patient younger than 18 who had a stem cell transplant for acute myeloid leukemia, so the T cells may come from the graft donor. This chain joins TRBV20-1 and TRBJ2-7, with D maybe TRBD2 (6 bases). This sample comprised PBMCs, mostly from graft donor cells, obtained 360 days after TCRalphabeta/CD19-depleted stem cell transplant. The CDR3 sequence is CSARSLQTGREEDF. DNA for the CDR3: TGCAGTGCTAGATCGTTACAAACGGGGCGGGAAGAAGACTTC.